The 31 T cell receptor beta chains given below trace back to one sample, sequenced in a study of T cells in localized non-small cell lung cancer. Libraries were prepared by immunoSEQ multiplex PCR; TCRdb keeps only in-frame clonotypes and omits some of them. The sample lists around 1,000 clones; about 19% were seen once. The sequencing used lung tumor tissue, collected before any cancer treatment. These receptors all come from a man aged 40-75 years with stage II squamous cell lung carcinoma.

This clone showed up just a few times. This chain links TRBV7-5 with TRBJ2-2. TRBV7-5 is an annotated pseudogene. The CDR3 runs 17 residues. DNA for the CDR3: TGTGCCAGCACCCTTGGGCCGGGACGTACGAACACCGGGGAGCTGTTTTTT. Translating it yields CASTLGPGRTNTGELFF.

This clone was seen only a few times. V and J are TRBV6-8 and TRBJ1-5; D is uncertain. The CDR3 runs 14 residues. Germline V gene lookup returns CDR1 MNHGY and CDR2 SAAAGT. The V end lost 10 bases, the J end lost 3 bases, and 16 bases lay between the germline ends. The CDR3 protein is CATWVGRDNQPQHF. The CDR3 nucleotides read TGTGCCACCTGGGTGGGCAGAGACAATCAGCCCCAGCATTTT.

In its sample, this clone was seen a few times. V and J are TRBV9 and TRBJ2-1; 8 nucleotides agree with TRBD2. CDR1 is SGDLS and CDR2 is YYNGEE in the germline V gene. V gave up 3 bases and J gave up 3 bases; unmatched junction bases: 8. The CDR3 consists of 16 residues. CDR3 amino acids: CASSAHGGGLYNEQFF. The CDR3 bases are TGTGCCAGCAGCGCCCATGGCGGGGGGCTCTACAATGAGCAGTTCTTC. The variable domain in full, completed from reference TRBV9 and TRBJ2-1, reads DSGVTQTPKHLITATGQRVTLRCSPRSGDLSVYWYQQSLDQGLQFLIQYYNGEERAKGNILERFSAQQFPDLHSELNLSSLELGDSALYFCASSAHGGGLYNEQFFGPGTRLTVL.

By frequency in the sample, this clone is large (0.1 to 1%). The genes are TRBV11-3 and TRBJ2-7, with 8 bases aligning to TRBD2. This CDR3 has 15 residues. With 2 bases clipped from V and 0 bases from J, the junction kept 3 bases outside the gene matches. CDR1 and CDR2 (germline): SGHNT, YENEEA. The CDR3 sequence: CASSLQRGSSYEQYF. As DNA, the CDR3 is TGTGCCAGCAGCTTACAGCGGGGGAGCTCCTACGAGCAGTACTTC. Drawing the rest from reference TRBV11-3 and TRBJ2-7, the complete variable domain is EAGVVQSPRYKIIEKKQPVAFWCNPISGHNTLYWYLQNLGQGPELLIRYENEEAVDDSQLPKDRFSAERLKGVDSTLKIQPAELGDSAVYLCASSLQRGSSYEQYFGPGTRLTVT.

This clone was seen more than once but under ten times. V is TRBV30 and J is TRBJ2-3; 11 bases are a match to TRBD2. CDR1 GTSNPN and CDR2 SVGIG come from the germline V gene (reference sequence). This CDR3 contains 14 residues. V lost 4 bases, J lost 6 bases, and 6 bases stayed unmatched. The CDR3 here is CAWMRLAGSDTQYF. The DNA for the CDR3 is TGTGCCTGGATGAGACTAGCGGGGTCCGATACGCAGTATTTT.

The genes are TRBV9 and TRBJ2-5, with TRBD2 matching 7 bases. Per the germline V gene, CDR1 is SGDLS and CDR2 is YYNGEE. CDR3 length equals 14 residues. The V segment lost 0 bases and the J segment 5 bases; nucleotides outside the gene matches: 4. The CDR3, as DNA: TGTGCCAGCAGCGTAGGAAGCGGGGCGGAGACCCAGTACTTC. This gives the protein CASSVGSGAETQYF.

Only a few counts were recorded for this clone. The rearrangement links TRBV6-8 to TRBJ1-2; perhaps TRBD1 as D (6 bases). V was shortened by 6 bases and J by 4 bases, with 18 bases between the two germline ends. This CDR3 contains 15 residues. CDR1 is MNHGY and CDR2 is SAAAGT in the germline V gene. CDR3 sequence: CASRGPSTGLYGYTF. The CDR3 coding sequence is TGTGCCAGCAGGGGCCCCTCCACAGGGCTCTATGGCTACACCTTC.

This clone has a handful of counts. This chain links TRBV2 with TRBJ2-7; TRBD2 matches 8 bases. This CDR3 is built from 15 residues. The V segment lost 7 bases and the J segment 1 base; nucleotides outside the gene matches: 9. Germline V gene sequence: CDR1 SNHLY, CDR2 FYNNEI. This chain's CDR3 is CASKIFAGGSYEQYF. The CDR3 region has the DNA TGTGCCAGCAAGATTTTCGCGGGAGGTTCCTACGAGCAGTACTTC.

The CDR3 loop reads CASSQGIRVEQYF. Written as DNA, the CDR3 is TGTGCCAGCAGCCAAGGAATAAGGGTCGAGCAGTACTTC. The J gene is TRBJ2-7, the V gene TRBV14; no definite D call. The CDR3 extends over 13 amino acids. Germline CDR1 SGHDN, CDR2 FVKESK. Deletions cut 1 base from V and 6 bases from J, with 10 bases between.

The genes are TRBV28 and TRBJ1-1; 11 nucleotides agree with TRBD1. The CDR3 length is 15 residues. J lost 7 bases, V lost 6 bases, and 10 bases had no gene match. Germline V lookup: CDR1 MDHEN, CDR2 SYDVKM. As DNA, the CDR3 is TGTGCCAGCAGCCCTCCGGGACAGGGGGGGGATGAAGCTTTCTTT. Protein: CASSPPGQGGDEAFF. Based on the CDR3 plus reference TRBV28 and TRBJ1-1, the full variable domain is DVKVTQSSRYLVKRTGEKVFLECVQDMDHENMFWYRQDPGLGLRLIYFSYDVKMKEKGDIPEGYSVSREKKERFSLILESASTNQTSMYLCASSPPGQGGDEAFFGQGTRLTVV.

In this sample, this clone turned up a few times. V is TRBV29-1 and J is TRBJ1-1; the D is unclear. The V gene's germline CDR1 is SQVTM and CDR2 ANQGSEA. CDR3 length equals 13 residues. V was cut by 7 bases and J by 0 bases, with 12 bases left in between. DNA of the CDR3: TGCAGCGCATTAAGAGGGATGAACACTGAAGCTTTCTTT. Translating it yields CSALRGMNTEAFF.

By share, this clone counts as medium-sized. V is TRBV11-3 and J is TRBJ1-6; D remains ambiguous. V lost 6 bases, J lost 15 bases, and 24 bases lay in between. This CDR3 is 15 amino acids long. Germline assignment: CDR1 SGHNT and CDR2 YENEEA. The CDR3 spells CASSNLGREFNRLHF. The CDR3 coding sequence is TGTGCCAGCAGTAACTTAGGGAGAGAATTCAATCGCCTCCACTTT.

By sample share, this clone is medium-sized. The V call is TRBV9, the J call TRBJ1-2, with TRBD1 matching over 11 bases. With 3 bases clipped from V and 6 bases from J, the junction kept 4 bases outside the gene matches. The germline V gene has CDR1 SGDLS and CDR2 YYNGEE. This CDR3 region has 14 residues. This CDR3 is CASSGTGGGHGYTF. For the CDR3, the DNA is TGTGCCAGCAGCGGGACAGGGGGCGGTCATGGCTACACCTTC.

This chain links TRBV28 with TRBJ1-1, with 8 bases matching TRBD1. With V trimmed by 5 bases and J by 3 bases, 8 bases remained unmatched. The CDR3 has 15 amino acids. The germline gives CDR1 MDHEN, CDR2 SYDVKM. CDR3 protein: CASSEHQGAYTEAFF. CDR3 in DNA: TGTGCCAGCAGTGAGCACCAGGGGGCCTACACTGAAGCTTTCTTT.

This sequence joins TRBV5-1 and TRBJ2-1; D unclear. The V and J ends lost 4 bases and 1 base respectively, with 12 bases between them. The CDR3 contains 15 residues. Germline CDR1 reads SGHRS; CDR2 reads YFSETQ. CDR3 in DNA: TGCGCCAGCAGCCCGTCAGACCGATCCTACAATGAGCAGTTCTTC. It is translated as CASSPSDRSYNEQFF. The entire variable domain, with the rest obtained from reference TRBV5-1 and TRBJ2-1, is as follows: KAGVTQTPRYLIKTRGQQVTLSCSPISGHRSVSWYQQTPGQGLQFLFEYFSETQRNKGNFPGRFSGRQFSNSRSEMNVSTLELGDSALYLCASSPSDRSYNEQFFGPGTRLTVL.

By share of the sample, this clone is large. This CDR3 reads CASDRGGQPQHF. The DNA for the CDR3 is TGTGCCAGTGACAGGGGCGGACAGCCCCAGCATTTT. The chain combines TRBV6-8 with TRBJ1-5, with 8 bases that match TRBD1. This CDR3 is 12 amino acids long. The germline gives CDR1 MNHGY, CDR2 SAAAGT. V dropped 9 bases and J dropped 7; count of bases not matched to a gene: 5.

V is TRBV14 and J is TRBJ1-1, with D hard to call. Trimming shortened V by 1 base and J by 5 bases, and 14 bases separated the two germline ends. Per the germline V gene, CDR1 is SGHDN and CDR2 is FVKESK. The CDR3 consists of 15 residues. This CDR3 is CASSQAGSRWTEAFF. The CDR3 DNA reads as TGTGCCAGCAGCCAAGCGGGATCCAGGTGGACTGAAGCTTTCTTT.

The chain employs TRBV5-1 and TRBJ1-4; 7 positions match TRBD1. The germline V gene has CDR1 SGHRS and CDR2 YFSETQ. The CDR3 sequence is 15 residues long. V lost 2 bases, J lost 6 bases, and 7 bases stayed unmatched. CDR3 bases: TGCGCCAGCAGCTTAACAGGGGCAGGGGATGAAAAACTGTTTTTT. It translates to CASSLTGAGDEKLFF.

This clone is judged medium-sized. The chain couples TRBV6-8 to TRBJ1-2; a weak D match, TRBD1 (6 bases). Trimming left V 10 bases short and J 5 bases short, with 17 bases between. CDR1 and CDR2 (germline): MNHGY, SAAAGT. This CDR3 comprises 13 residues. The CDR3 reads CAISVGQSYGYTF. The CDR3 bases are TGTGCCATCAGCGTAGGACAGTCATATGGCTACACCTTC.

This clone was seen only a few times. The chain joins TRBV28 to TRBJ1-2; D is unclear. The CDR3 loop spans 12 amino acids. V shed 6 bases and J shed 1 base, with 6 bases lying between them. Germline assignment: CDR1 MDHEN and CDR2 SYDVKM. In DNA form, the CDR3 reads TGTGCCAGCAGCGACGGTAACTATGGCTACACCTTC. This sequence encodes CASSDGNYGYTF.

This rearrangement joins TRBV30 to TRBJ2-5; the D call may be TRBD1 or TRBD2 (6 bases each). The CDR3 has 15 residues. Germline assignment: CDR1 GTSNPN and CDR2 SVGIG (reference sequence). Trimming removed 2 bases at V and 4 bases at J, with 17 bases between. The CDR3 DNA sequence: TGTGCCTGGAGTCCTCCAACAGGGACTGGAGAGACCCAGTACTTC. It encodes CAWSPPTGTGETQYF.

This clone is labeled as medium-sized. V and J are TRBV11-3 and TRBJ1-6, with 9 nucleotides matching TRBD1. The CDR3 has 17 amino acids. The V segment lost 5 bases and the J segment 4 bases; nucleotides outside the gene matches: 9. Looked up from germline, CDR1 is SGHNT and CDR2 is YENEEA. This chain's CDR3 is CASSERTGTGYNSPLHF. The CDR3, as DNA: TGTGCCAGCAGCGAAAGAACCGGGACAGGGTATAATTCACCCCTCCACTTT.

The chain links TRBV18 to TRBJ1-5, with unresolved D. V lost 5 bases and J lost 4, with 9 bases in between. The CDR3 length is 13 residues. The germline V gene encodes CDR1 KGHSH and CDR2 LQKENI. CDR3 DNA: TGTGCCAGCTCATCCTCCTGGAATCAGCCCCAGCATTTT. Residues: CASSSSWNQPQHF.

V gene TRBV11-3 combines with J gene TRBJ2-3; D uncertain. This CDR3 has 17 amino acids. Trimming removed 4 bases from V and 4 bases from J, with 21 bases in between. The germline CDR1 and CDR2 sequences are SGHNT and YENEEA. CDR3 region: CASSSDRRRRQADTQYF. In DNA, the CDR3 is TGTGCCAGCAGCTCGGACCGTCGTCGACGGCAGGCAGATACGCAGTATTTT.

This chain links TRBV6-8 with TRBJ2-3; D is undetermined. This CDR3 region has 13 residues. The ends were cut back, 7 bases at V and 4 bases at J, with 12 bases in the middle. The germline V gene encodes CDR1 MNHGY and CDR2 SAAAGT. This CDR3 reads CASNLLGADTQYF. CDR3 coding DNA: TGTGCCAGCAACCTCTTGGGCGCAGATACGCAGTATTTT.

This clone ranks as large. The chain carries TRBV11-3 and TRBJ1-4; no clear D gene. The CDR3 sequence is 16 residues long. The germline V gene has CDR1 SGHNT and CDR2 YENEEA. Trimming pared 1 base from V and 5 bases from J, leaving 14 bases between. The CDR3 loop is CASSLGHGGNNEKLFF. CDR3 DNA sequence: TGTGCCAGCAGCTTAGGACACGGAGGGAACAATGAAAAACTGTTTTTT.

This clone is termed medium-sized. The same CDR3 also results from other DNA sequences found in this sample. CDR3 loop: CASNPGLAYEQYF. CDR3 in DNA: TGTGCCAGCAATCCGGGACTAGCCTACGAGCAGTACTTC. The chain combines TRBV6-8 with TRBJ2-7; TRBD2 agrees at 8 bases. J lost 2 bases, V lost 7 bases, and 4 bases had no gene match. The CDR3 is 13 amino acids. Per the germline V gene, CDR1 is MNHGY and CDR2 is SAAAGT.

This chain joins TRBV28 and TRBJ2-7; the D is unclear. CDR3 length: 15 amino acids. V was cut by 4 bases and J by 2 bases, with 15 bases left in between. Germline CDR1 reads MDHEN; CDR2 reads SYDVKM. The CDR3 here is CASSSQLGPPYEQYF. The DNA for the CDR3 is TGTGCCAGCAGTTCTCAGCTCGGGCCCCCCTACGAGCAGTACTTC.

The CDR3 here is CASSIKLGSPGYTF. The CDR3 coding sequence is TGTGCCAGTAGTATAAAGCTCGGCTCCCCGGGCTACACCTTC. V is TRBV19 and J is TRBJ1-2; D is undetermined. Germline lookup yields CDR1 LNHDA and CDR2 SQIVND (reference sequence). The CDR3 consists of 14 residues. Trimming pared 2 bases from V and 8 bases from J, leaving 15 bases between.

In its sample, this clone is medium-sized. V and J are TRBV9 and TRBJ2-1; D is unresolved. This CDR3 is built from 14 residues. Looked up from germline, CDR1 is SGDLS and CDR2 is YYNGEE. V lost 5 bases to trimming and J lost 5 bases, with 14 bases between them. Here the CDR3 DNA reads TGTGCCAGCAGTGAAGGTCAGGTAAACAATGAGCAGTTCTTC. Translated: CASSEGQVNNEQFF.

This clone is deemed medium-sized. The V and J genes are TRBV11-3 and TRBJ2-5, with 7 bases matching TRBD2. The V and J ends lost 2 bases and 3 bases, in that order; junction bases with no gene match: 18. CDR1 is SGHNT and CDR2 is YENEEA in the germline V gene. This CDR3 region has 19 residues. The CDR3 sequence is CASSLRPSPRAGKEETQYF. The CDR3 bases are TGTGCCAGCAGCTTACGTCCCTCCCCTCGAGCGGGGAAGGAAGAGACCCAGTACTTC.